This TCR beta chain is drawn from a study of graft-versus-host responses after intestinal transplantation. Study-level background: Recipients uniformly received anti-thymocyte globulin induction, followed by tacrolimus and steroids for three to four years.

Germline CDR1 MDHEN, CDR2 SYDVKM. This CDR3 has 18 residues. Trimming left V 6 bases short and J 2 bases short, with 25 bases between. Here immunoSEQ multiplex PCR was the method, and the copy in TCRdb shows in-frame clones only, minus some. The repertoire holds approximately 19,000 clones, approximately 80% seen once, with 1.5% to 2% in the top ten. The V gene is TRBV28, the J gene TRBJ2-5; D is perhaps TRBD2 (6 bases). This sample comprised PBMCs, obtained 14 days after transplant. This TCR came from a human patient who received an intestinal transplant, so some T cells may come from the graft donor. The chain's CDR3 is CASRTLSPGTDVQETQYF. The CDR3 DNA reads as TGTGCCAGCAGAACGCTTTCCCCGGGGACTGACGTACAAGAGACCCAGTACTTC.